These T cell receptor beta chains were read from a single sample in a study of T-cell reconstitution after alpha-beta-depleted transplantation in children. TCRdb independently ran MiXCR on the PCR reads; one entry per CDR3 protein. The sample lists over 550,000 distinct CDR3 sequences; over 9.5% were seen once. The specimen was PBMCs from the stem cell graft donor, collected from the stem cell graft. The receptors here all came from a human donor who donated a stem cell graft to a child with acute myeloid leukemia. The CDR3 runs from the conserved cysteine through the conserved F or W. D genes are given only for firm matches. Expanded clones are given a class, and other clones once, few, many or no size at all.

NA | NA | TRBJ2-7 | TRBV7-9 | CASSPSISEYEQYF | TGTGCCAGCAGTCCCTCTATCTCCGAGTACGAGCAGTACTTC
NA | many | TRBJ1-5 | TRBV12-3/TRBV12-4 | CASSLEGRLNQPQHF | TGTGCCAGCAGTTTAGAGGGACGGCTCAATCAGCCCCAGCATTTT
TRBD1 | NA | TRBJ1-6 | TRBV6-1 | CASSRTTGNHRSSYNSPLHF | TGTGCCAGCAGTCGAACGACAGGGAACCACCGGAGCTCCTATAATTCACCCCTCCACTTT
NA | few | TRBJ2-5 | TRBV4-3 | CASSQEGTLQETQYF | TGCGCCAGCAGCCAAGAGGGGACTCTGCAAGAGACCCAGTACTTC
TRBD1 | many | TRBJ2-3 | TRBV6-1 | CASSQDLGQGATDTQYF | TGTGCCAGCAGCCAAGATCTGGGGCAGGGGGCCACAGATACGCAGTATTTT
NA | many | TRBJ2-1 | TRBV5-1 | CASSSTTVGFNEQFF | TGCGCCAGCAGCTCTACTACGGTGGGGTTTAATGAGCAGTTCTTC
NA | few | TRBJ1-6 | TRBV6-1 | CASREPGASSPLHF | TGTGCCAGCAGAGAGCCAGGGGCAAGTTCACCCCTCCACTTT
TRBD1 | few | TRBJ1-2 | TRBV27 | CASMADRGRGNYGYTF | TGTGCCAGCATGGCGGACAGGGGGCGAGGTAACTATGGCTACACCTTC
TRBD1 | many | TRBJ2-7 | TRBV7-2 | CASSLLQGLSEQYF | TGTGCCAGCAGCTTACTACAGGGGCTTAGCGAGCAGTACTTC
NA | NA | TRBJ2-1 | TRBV27 | CASRLSREVSYNEQFF | TGTGCCAGCAGACTTTCCAGGGAGGTATCCTACAATGAGCAGTTCTTC
NA | NA | TRBJ1-1 | TRBV3-1 | CASSQFPGGATEAFF | TGTGCCAGCAGCCAATTCCCCGGGGGGGCCACTGAAGCTTTCTTT
TRBD1 | NA | TRBJ2-1 | TRBV7-9 | CASSYGQGSSEQFF | TGTGCCAGCAGCTACGGACAGGGAAGCAGCGAGCAGTTCTTC
NA | NA | TRBJ2-2 | TRBV7-9 | CAGAGYTGELFF | TGTGCGGGGGCGGGATACACCGGGGAGCTGTTTTTT
NA | many | TRBJ2-5 | TRBV27 | CASSPRRGNQETQYF | TGTGCCAGCAGCCCTAGACGGGGGAACCAAGAGACCCAGTACTTC
NA | many | TRBJ1-5 | TRBV6-5 | CASSRGGENQPQHF | TGTGCCAGCAGTCGCGGGGGAGAAAATCAGCCCCAGCATTTT
NA | few | TRBJ1-4 | TRBV7-2 | CASSRTPNNEKLFF | TGTGCCAGCAGCAGGACACCGAATAATGAAAAACTGTTTTTT
NA | NA | TRBJ2-3 | TRBV12-3/TRBV12-4 | CASSRTGYPTTDTQYF | TGTGCCAGCAGCCGTACGGGGTACCCAACCACAGATACGCAGTATTTT
TRBD2 | many | TRBJ2-7 | TRBV7-2 | CASSLKRGLTSYEQYF | TGTGCCAGCAGCTTAAAGAGGGGACTAACTTCCTACGAGCAGTACTTC
NA | NA | TRBJ2-2 | TRBV6-2/TRBV6-3 | CASRYSGAGELFF | TGTGCCAGCAGATATAGCGGCGCCGGGGAGCTGTTTTTT
NA | few | TRBJ2-1 | TRBV19 | CASSFIGLGNEQFF | TGTGCCAGTAGTTTTATAGGTTTGGGGAATGAGCAGTTCTTC
NA | NA | TRBJ2-1 | TRBV11-2 | CASRSGLVEQFF | TGTGCCAGCAGATCCGGGCTCGTTGAGCAGTTCTTC
NA | NA | TRBJ1-4 | TRBV19 | CATQKDVGKDYEKLFF | TGTGCCACCCAAAAGGACGTGGGAAAAGATTATGAAAAACTGTTTTTT
NA | many | TRBJ1-5 | TRBV20-1 | CSARVGGLPQHF | TGCAGTGCTAGAGTCGGGGGACTGCCCCAGCATTTT
NA | many | TRBJ2-3 | TRBV29-1 | CSVATVVADTQYF | TGCAGCGTTGCAACGGTGGTCGCAGATACGCAGTATTTT
TRBD1 | few | TRBJ1-5 | TRBV20-1 | CSAIQGTNQPQHF | TGCAGTGCTATACAGGGGACCAATCAGCCCCAGCATTTT
TRBD2 | few | TRBJ2-1 | TRBV6-4 | CATRRGESYNEQFF | TGTGCCACCCGGCGGGGGGAGAGCTACAATGAGCAGTTCTTC
NA | few | TRBJ1-4 | TRBV12-3/TRBV12-4 | CASSIPGPQREKLFF | TGTGCCAGCAGTATTCCGGGCCCCCAAAGGGAAAAACTGTTTTTT
TRBD2 | NA | TRBJ2-2 | TRBV20-1 | CSARKAGLAGGSAGELFF | TGCAGTGCTAGAAAGGCGGGACTAGCGGGAGGGAGCGCCGGGGAGCTGTTTTTT
NA | NA | TRBJ2-5 | TRBV20-1 | CSASSVQETQYF | TGCAGTGCTTCTAGCGTACAAGAGACCCAGTACTTC
NA | many | TRBJ2-1 | TRBV18 | CASSPDGYYNEQFF | TGTGCCAGCTCACCAGACGGCTACTACAATGAGCAGTTCTTC
NA | NA | TRBJ2-2 | TRBV12-3/TRBV12-4 | CASSFTATGNTGELFF | TGTGCCAGCAGTTTTACGGCTACAGGGAACACCGGGGAGCTGTTTTTT
NA | few | TRBJ1-2 | TRBV14 | CASSQDSSSGLNYGYTF | TGTGCCAGCAGCCAAGATAGCAGCTCGGGTCTCAACTATGGCTACACCTTC
NA | few | TRBJ1-5 | TRBV5-5 | CASSRAWDGNQPQHF | TGTGCCAGCAGCCGGGCCTGGGATGGAAATCAGCCCCAGCATTTT
TRBD2 | many | TRBJ2-3 | TRBV4-3 | CASSQDFTSGGTDTQYF | TGCGCCAGCAGCCAAGATTTTACTAGCGGGGGGACAGATACGCAGTATTTT
TRBD1 | NA | TRBJ1-5 | TRBV2 | CASSEGQRGFGNQPQHF | TGTGCCAGCAGTGAGGGACAGAGGGGGTTCGGCAATCAGCCCCAGCATTTT
NA | many | TRBJ2-7 | TRBV20-1 | CSARDGRRLTYEQYF | TGCAGTGCTAGAGATGGGCGACGGCTTACCTACGAGCAGTACTTC
NA | many | TRBJ2-2 | TRBV5-1 | CASSLDEGTYTGELFF | TGCGCCAGCAGCTTGGACGAAGGGACTTACACCGGGGAGCTGTTTTTT
TRBD1 | few | TRBJ2-7 | TRBV5-1 | CASSSGRDRGDEQYF | TGCGCCAGCAGCTCCGGCCGGGACAGGGGCGACGAGCAGTACTTC
NA | many | TRBJ2-1 | TRBV29-1 | CSVGLRDEQFF | TGCAGCGTTGGACTTAGGGATGAGCAGTTCTTC
TRBD1 | NA | TRBJ1-1 | TRBV18 | CASSRGTELNTEAFF | TGTGCCAGCTCACGAGGGACAGAATTGAACACTGAAGCTTTCTTT
NA | NA | TRBJ2-7 | TRBV20-1 | CSANEDRTTYEQYF | TGCAGTGCTAATGAAGACAGGACAACCTACGAGCAGTACTTC
TRBD1 | many | TRBJ2-3 | TRBV12-3/TRBV12-4 | CASSHHRGRSDTQYF | TGTGCCAGCAGTCATCACAGGGGGCGATCAGATACGCAGTATTTT
NA | many | TRBJ2-3 | TRBV7-2 | CASSLLFGERADTQYF | TGTGCCAGCAGCCTGCTATTCGGGGAGAGGGCAGATACGCAGTATTTT
NA | few | TRBJ2-7 | TRBV5-1 | CASRTGTTYEQYF | TGCGCCAGCAGGACAGGTACTACCTACGAGCAGTACTTC
NA | few | TRBJ2-7 | TRBV12-3/TRBV12-4 | CASSLDLGTYLIYEQYF | TGTGCCAGCAGTTTGGACCTGGGGACTTACCTCATCTACGAGCAGTACTTC
NA | many | TRBJ2-7 | TRBV15 | CATQGPQSTYEQYF | TGTGCCACCCAAGGACCCCAGTCCACCTACGAGCAGTACTTC
NA | few | TRBJ1-4 | TRBV27 | CASSLSGNRGVATNEKLFF | TGTGCCAGCAGTTTATCTGGAAATCGGGGGGTTGCAACTAATGAAAAACTGTTTTTT
TRBD2 | many | TRBJ2-5 | TRBV13 | CASSSTSGSAETQYF | TGTGCCAGCAGCTCGACTAGCGGGAGTGCAGAGACCCAGTACTTC
TRBD1 | few | TRBJ2-1 | TRBV24-1 | CATNNGQGSNEQFF | TGTGCCACCAACAACGGACAGGGTAGCAATGAGCAGTTCTTC
NA | many | TRBJ2-3 | TRBV29-1 | CSVEGEGDTDTQYF | TGCAGCGTTGAAGGGGAGGGGGACACAGATACGCAGTATTTT
NA | few | TRBJ2-7 | TRBV28 | CASRNGGRGYEQYF | TGTGCCAGCAGAAATGGAGGGAGGGGGTACGAGCAGTACTTC